The T cell receptor (beta chain) under discussion was sequenced for a study of blood T cell repertoires in COVID-19. Study information: Sites in the United States, Italy and Spain provided acute and convalescent COVID-19 samples. The cDNA or gDNA used as material had been derived from T cells, B-cell-depleted T cells, or PBMCs.

The germline gives CDR1 MNHEY, CDR2 SVGEGT. Trimming shortened V by 4 bases and J by 7 bases, and 16 bases separated the two germline ends. The CDR3 is 14 residues long. Per the study methods: Cell counts per sample came from amplifying reference gene primers. This table comes from immunoSEQ multiplex PCR, and its TCRdb copy is limited to in-frame clones, with some not included. V and J calls and clone size are given by that table; D and trimming were obtained from the DNA. The data hold 200,000 to 300,000 clones, with around 88% observed a single time. This sequence joins TRBV6-2 or TRBV6-3 and TRBJ1-2, with D perhaps TRBD1 (5 bases). This TCR came from a man older than 75 with acute or convalescent COVID-19. Input material: peripheral blood. The CDR3 sequence is CASSSQAGRTGYTF. CDR3 in DNA: TGTGCCAGCAGTTCCCAGGCAGGGCGGACTGGCTACACCTTC.